The next 24 T cell receptor beta chains were all read from a single sample in a study of technical replicates of blood from several donors (dated by TCRdb to 2015 to 2018). The library came from the immunoSEQ multiplex PCR assay. Here the immuneACCESS table is served through TCRdb, limited to in-frame sequences with V and J called. Missing clones are a known gap in these copies; in checked studies unresolved V genes cover under half, and the rest lacks a known reason. The sample table shows around 16,000 clones, and over 75% are seen once. The ten top clones hold roughly a tenth of the sample. The specimen was PBMCs. Source of these receptors: a human donor in good health. Some clones in this sample may be carry-over from other donors' samples.

The rearrangement uses TRBV28 and TRBJ2-6; a weak D match, TRBD1 (6 bases). This CDR3 spans 15 amino acids. Germline CDR1 and CDR2: MDHEN and SYDVKM. V was trimmed by 4 bases and J by 4 bases, leaving 11 bases between them. In DNA form, the CDR3 reads TGTGCCAGCAGTTCCGGACAGACCGGGGCCAACGTCCTGACTTTC. Protein sequence: CASSSGQTGANVLTF.

The rearrangement links TRBV19 to TRBJ2-6; TRBD1 aligns across 9 bases. The V segment lost 1 base and the J segment 2 bases; nucleotides outside the gene matches: 6. The germline CDR1 and CDR2 sequences are LNHDA and SQIVND (reference sequence). The CDR3 is 18 amino acids. The CDR3 DNA reads TGTGCCAGTAGTATAGTTCCGGGACAGGGTGCTGGGGCCAACGTCCTGACTTTC. It translates to CASSIVPGQGAGANVLTF.

The chain is built from TRBV10-1 and TRBJ2-5; 9 nucleotides line up with TRBD1. Germline values: CDR1 WNHNN, CDR2 SYGVQD (reference sequence). The CDR3 contains 14 residues. V was clipped by 4 bases and J by 4 bases; unmatched bases: 4. CDR3 loop: CASSAGTGRETQYF. CDR3 sequence (DNA): TGCGCCAGCAGTGCCGGGACAGGGAGAGAGACCCAGTACTTC.

This clone was recorded a few times. The chain combines TRBV11-2 with TRBJ1-1; D not resolved. The ends were cut back, 3 bases at V and 2 bases at J, with 4 bases in the middle. Germline loops: CDR1 SGHAT, CDR2 FQNNGV. The CDR3 spans 12 residues. CDR3 DNA sequence: TGTGCCAGCAGCTTTAGAAACACTGAAGCTTTCTTT. It specifies CASSFRNTEAFF. Filled out from reference TRBV11-2 and TRBJ1-1, the complete variable domain reads EAGVAQSPRYKIIEKRQSVAFWCNPISGHATLYWYQQILGQGPKLLIQFQNNGVVDDSQLPKDRFSAERLKGVDSTLKIQPAKLEDSAVYLCASSFRNTEAFFGQGTRLTVV.

The genes are TRBV11-3 and TRBJ2-3; 10 bases match TRBD2. V was clipped by 5 bases and J by 4 bases; unmatched bases: 6. CDR1 is SGHNT and CDR2 is YENEEA in the germline V gene. The CDR3 totals 15 residues. The CDR3 region is CASSASGSAADTQYF. CDR3 DNA sequence: TGTGCCAGCAGCGCTAGCGGGAGCGCCGCAGATACGCAGTATTTT.

The rearrangement joins TRBV9 to TRBJ2-1; unclear D gene. CDR3 length: 13 amino acids. Germline assignment: CDR1 SGDLS and CDR2 YYNGEE. The V end lost 0 bases, the J end lost 4 bases, and 5 bases lay between the germline ends. CDR3: CASSVAEYNEQFF. In nucleotides, the CDR3 is TGTGCCAGCAGCGTAGCAGAATACAATGAGCAGTTCTTC.

The chain joins TRBV30 to TRBJ2-1, with D possibly being TRBD2 (6 bases). The CDR3 spans 14 residues. V shed 8 bases and J shed 2 bases, with 16 bases lying between them. The V gene's germline CDR1 is GTSNPN and CDR2 SVGIG (reference sequence). CDR3 nucleotides: TGTGCCAACCAACTCGGGAGCGCCTACAATGAGCAGTTCTTC. This gives the protein CANQLGSAYNEQFF.

This chain uses TRBV7-9 with TRBJ2-5; 7 nucleotides line up with TRBD2. Germline trimming cut 5 bases from V and 4 bases from J; bases unmatched to any gene: 10. Per the germline V gene, CDR1 is SEHNR and CDR2 is FQNEAQ (reference sequence). CDR3 length: 15 amino acids. CDR3 in amino acids: CASSLGLPGGETQYF. For the CDR3, the DNA is TGTGCCAGCAGCCTAGGACTACCGGGGGGAGAGACCCAGTACTTC.

J is TRBJ2-5 and V is TRBV7-2; possible D gene TRBD1, 6 bases. This CDR3 comprises 18 residues. Trimming took 4 bases from V and 5 from J, leaving 26 bases between them. Germline V gene sequence: CDR1 SGHTA, CDR2 FQGNSA. The CDR3 protein is CASSSPFDWPERGETQYF. CDR3 coding DNA: TGTGCCAGCAGCTCCCCCTTCGACTGGCCCGAAAGGGGGGAGACCCAGTACTTC.

The chain couples TRBV2 to TRBJ1-2; 7 bases match TRBD1. The CDR3 is 14 residues long. Germline CDR1 is SNHLY and CDR2 is FYNNEI. Trimming took 4 bases from V and 2 from J; bases not matched to a gene: 4. The CDR3, as DNA: TGTGCCAGCAGTGGCCAGGGGGGCAACTATGGCTACACCTTC. It is translated as CASSGQGGNYGYTF.

J is TRBJ2-7 and V is TRBV29-1, with 7 bases that match TRBD1. J was trimmed by 7 bases and V by 7 bases; bases with no gene match: 7. Germline loops: CDR1 SQVTM, CDR2 ANQGSEA. This CDR3 has 11 residues. Written as DNA, the CDR3 is TGCAGCGCCGGGGACAGTGAAGAGCAGTACTTC. It is translated as CSAGDSEEQYF.

The V gene is TRBV18, the J gene TRBJ2-3; 12 bases are a match to TRBD2. With 2 bases clipped from V and 5 bases from J, the junction kept 11 bases outside the gene matches. The germline V gene encodes CDR1 KGHSH and CDR2 LQKENI. The CDR3 is 18 residues long. The CDR3 DNA reads TGTGCCAGCTCACCAAATCTAGCGGGAGGGCCTATGGGAGATACGCAGTATTTT. Translated: CASSPNLAGGPMGDTQYF.

This clone was found once. V and J are TRBV11-2 and TRBJ1-6; D is possibly TRBD1 (6 bases). The CDR3 spans 16 residues. Germline lookup yields CDR1 SGHAT and CDR2 FQNNGV. Trimming stripped 0 bases from V and 9 bases from J, with 15 bases between. DNA of the CDR3: TGTGCCAGCAGCTTAGATCGTTATGGGGGCCGTTCACCCCTCCACTTT. This codes for CASSLDRYGGRSPLHF.

The chain couples TRBV14 to TRBJ2-3; 7 bases map to TRBD1. This CDR3 region has 16 residues. J gave up 3 bases and V 1 base, and 7 bases lay outside the gene matches. The germline gives CDR1 SGHDN, CDR2 FVKESK. CDR3 sequence (DNA): TGTGCCAGCAGCCAAGGATGGACAGGACCGACAGATACGCAGTATTTT. Translating it yields CASSQGWTGPTDTQYF.

The chain recombines TRBV27 with TRBJ1-2; possible D gene TRBD1, 6 bases. This CDR3 has 18 residues. The V gene lost 4 bases and the J gene lost 0 bases, with 21 bases spanning the gap. Germline V gene sequence: CDR1 MNHEY, CDR2 SMNVEV (reference sequence). The CDR3 DNA follows: TGTGCCAGCAGTTCACCCACAGGACAGAAGAACCCTAACTATGGCTACACCTTC. Amino acid sequence: CASSSPTGQKNPNYGYTF.

This chain joins TRBV10-3 and TRBJ2-7; TRBD1 matches at 7 bases. This CDR3 has 14 amino acids. With 3 bases clipped from V and 0 bases from J, the junction kept 2 bases outside the gene matches. The V gene's germline CDR1 is ENHRY and CDR2 SYGVKD. CDR3 DNA sequence: TGTGCCATCAGTGAAACAGGGGACTCCTACGAGCAGTACTTC. Its translation is CAISETGDSYEQYF.

The rearrangement uses TRBV7-7 and TRBJ2-1; 10 bases fit TRBD2. The CDR3 runs to 15 residues. After removal of 5 bases from V and 6 bases from J, the junction contained 7 bases not matched to a gene. Germline V gene data show CDR1 as SSHAT and CDR2 as FNYEAQ (reference sequence). CDR3 protein: CASSPRSGRSNEQFF. The DNA of the CDR3 is TGTGCCAGCAGCCCTCGTAGCGGGAGGAGCAATGAGCAGTTCTTC.

The chain links TRBV12-5 to TRBJ1-1; D gene ambiguous. The CDR3 consists of 11 residues. Germline V gives CDR1 LGHNT, CDR2 FRNRAP. Trimming left V 7 bases short and J 0 bases short, with 3 bases between. CDR3 in amino acids: CASVMNTEAFF. The CDR3 DNA reads as TGTGCTAGTGTCATGAACACTGAAGCTTTCTTT.

In this sample, this clone turned up a few times. The chain carries TRBV7-3 and TRBJ2-1; D perhaps matches TRBD2 (6 bases). Germline CDR1 SGHTA, CDR2 FQGTGA. The CDR3 contains 13 residues. Trimming stripped 5 bases from V and 9 bases from J, with 14 bases between. DNA of the CDR3: TGTGCCAGCAGCGACGGAGGGCGTGGTGAGCAGTTCTTC. Protein sequence: CASSDGGRGEQFF.

In its sample, this clone was seen once. This rearrangement joins TRBV27 to TRBJ1-1, with D uncertain. Per the germline V gene, CDR1 is MNHEY and CDR2 is SMNVEV (reference sequence). CDR3 length: 13 residues. The V gene lost 4 bases and the J gene lost 3 bases, with 9 bases spanning the gap. The CDR3 sequence: CASSWQTDTEAFF. The CDR3 DNA follows: TGTGCCAGCAGTTGGCAGACTGACACTGAAGCTTTCTTT.

The chain employs TRBV11-2 and TRBJ2-2; D gene uncertain. The CDR3 is 13 residues long. With 2 bases removed from V and 2 bases from J, the gap between germline ends came to 3 bases. Germline V gene data show CDR1 as SGHAT and CDR2 as FQNNGV. The CDR3 region has the DNA TGTGCCAGCAGCTTATCAAACACCGGGGAGCTGTTTTTT. It codes for CASSLSNTGELFF.

The gene calls are TRBV6-4 and TRBJ2-3, with D possibly TRBD2 on 5 matching bases. Germline V gene data show CDR1 as MRHNA and CDR2 as SNTAGT. V dropped 6 bases and J dropped 1 base, with 11 bases sitting between them. The CDR3 totals 14 residues. For the CDR3, the DNA is TGTGCCAGCAGCCAAGGACTTCGCACAGATACGCAGTATTTT. As protein: CASSQGLRTDTQYF.

The sample holds one count of this clone. One end of the junction does not line up with germline, which may come from a read error. The chain links TRBV5-1 to TRBJ2-5; 9 nucleotides match TRBD2. This CDR3 is built from 16 residues. Per germline, CDR1 SGHRS and CDR2 YFSETQ. The CDR3 loop reads CASNLSLSGSEETQYF. The CDR3 DNA reads as TGCGCCAGCAACTTGAGTCTTAGCGGGAGTGAAGAGACCCAGTACTTC.

The chain combines TRBV30 with TRBJ1-5; 7 nucleotides match TRBD1. The V and J ends lost 5 bases and 7 bases, in that order; junction bases with no gene match: 8. The CDR3 length is 13 residues. The germline gives CDR1 GTSNPN, CDR2 SVGIG (reference sequence). The CDR3 here is CAWAPGQLQPQHF. DNA of the CDR3: TGTGCCTGGGCTCCGGGACAGCTACAGCCCCAGCATTTT.